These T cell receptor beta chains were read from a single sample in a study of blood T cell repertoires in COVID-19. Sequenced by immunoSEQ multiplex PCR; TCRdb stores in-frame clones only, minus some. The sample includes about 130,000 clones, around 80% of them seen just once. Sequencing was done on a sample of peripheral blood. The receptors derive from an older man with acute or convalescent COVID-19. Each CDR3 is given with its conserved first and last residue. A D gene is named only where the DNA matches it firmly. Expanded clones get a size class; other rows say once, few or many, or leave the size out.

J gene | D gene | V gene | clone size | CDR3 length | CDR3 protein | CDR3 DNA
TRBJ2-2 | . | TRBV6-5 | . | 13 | CASSRLEAGELFF | TGTGCCAGCAGTCGACTAGAGGCAGGGGAGCTGTTTTTT
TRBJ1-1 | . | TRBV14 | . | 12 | CASSPFSGEAFF | TGTGCCAGCAGCCCTTTCAGCGGTGAAGCTTTCTTT
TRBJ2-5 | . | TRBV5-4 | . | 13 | CASSLDGGETQYF | TGTGCCAGCAGCTTGGACGGCGGAGAGACCCAGTACTTC
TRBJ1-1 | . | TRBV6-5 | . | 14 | CASLRDIGNTEAFF | TGTGCCAGCCTTCGGGACATCGGGAACACTGAAGCTTTCTTT
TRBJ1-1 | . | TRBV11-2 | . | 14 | CASSLAGSNTEAFF | TGTGCCAGCAGCTTAGCGGGTTCGAACACTGAAGCTTTCTTT
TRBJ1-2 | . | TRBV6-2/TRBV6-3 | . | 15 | CASSPHVGRNRHYTF | TGTGCCAGCAGCCCCCACGTGGGGCGAAATAGGCACTACACCTTC
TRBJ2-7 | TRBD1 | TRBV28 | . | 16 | CASSFYGQGRPYEQYF | TGTGCCAGCAGTTTCTACGGACAGGGGAGGCCCTACGAGCAGTACTTC
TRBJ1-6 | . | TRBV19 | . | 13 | CASSDRLLSPLHF | TGTGCCAGTAGCGACAGGTTATTATCACCCCTCCACTTT
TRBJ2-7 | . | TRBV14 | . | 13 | CASSHSGTYEQYF | TGTGCCAGCAGCCATTCAGGGACCTACGAGCAGTACTTC
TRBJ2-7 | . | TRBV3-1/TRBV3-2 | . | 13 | CASSPSWGEEQYF | TGTGCCAGCAGCCCATCGTGGGGGGAAGAGCAGTACTTC
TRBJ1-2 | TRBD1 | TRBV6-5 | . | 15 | CASKYRDRGSYGYTF | TGTGCCAGCAAGTACCGGGACAGGGGAAGTTATGGCTACACCTTC
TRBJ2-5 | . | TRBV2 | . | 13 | CASSADLQETQYF | TGTGCCAGCAGTGCGGACTTACAAGAGACCCAGTACTTC
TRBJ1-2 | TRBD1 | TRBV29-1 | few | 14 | CSVDGTGVNYGYTF | TGCAGCGTTGACGGGACAGGCGTAAACTATGGCTACACCTTC
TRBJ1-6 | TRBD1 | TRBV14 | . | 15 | CASSSTGAVNSPLHF | TGTGCCAGCAGCTCGACAGGGGCTGTTAATTCACCCCTCCACTTT
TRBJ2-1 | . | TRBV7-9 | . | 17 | CASSLTSFRHLNNEQFF | TGTGCCAGCAGCTTAACCTCCTTTCGACACCTAAACAATGAGCAGTTCTTC
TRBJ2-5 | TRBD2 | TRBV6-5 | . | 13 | CASRTSGGETQYF | TGTGCCAGCAGAACTAGCGGGGGAGAGACCCAGTACTTC
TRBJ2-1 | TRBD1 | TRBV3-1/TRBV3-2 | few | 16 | CASSRIQGSPYNEQFF | TGTGCCAGCAGCCGCATACAGGGGTCCCCCTACAATGAGCAGTTCTTC
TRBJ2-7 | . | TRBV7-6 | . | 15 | CASSFQSEESYEQYF | TGTGCCAGCAGCTTTCAATCGGAGGAATCCTACGAGCAGTACTTC
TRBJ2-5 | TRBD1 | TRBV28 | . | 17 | CASSLIGQGASQETQYF | TGTGCCAGCAGTTTAATAGGCCAGGGGGCATCCCAAGAGACCCAGTACTTC
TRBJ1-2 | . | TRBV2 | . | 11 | CASSIIQGYTF | TGTGCCAGCAGCATAATACAGGGCTACACCTTC
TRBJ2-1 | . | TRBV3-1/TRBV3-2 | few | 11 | CASSQASEQFF | TGTGCCAGCAGCCAAGCGAGTGAGCAGTTCTTC
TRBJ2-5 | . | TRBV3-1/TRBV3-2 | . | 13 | CASSQDPKETQYF | TGTGCCAGCAGCCAAGACCCTAAAGAGACCCAGTACTTC
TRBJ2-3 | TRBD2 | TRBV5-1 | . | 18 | CASSLAASGGTFTDTQYF | TGCGCCAGCAGCTTGGCGGCTAGCGGGGGAACCTTCACAGATACGCAGTATTTT
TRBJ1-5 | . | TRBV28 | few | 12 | CASRPGSQPQHF | TGTGCCAGCAGGCCAGGGTCTCAGCCCCAGCATTTT
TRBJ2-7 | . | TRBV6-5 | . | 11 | CASSYSGLQYF | TGTGCCAGCAGTTATTCGGGGTTACAGTACTTC
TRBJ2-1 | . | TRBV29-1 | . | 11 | CSVEEYNEQFF | TGCAGCGTTGAGGAGTACAATGAGCAGTTCTTC
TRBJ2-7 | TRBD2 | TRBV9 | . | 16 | CASSVAAAGGPSEQYF | TGTGCCAGCAGCGTAGCTGCAGCGGGGGGGCCGAGCGAGCAGTACTTC
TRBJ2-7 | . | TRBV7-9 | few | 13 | CASSPGDVDEQYF | TGTGCCAGCAGCCCAGGGGACGTGGACGAGCAGTACTTC
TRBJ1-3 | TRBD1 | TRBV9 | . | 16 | CASSVHGTASGDTIYF | TGTGCCAGCAGCGTCCACGGGACAGCCTCGGGAGACACCATATATTTT
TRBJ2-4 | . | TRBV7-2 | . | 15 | CASSLASTTKNIQYF | TGTGCCAGCAGCTTAGCGAGCACGACCAAAAACATTCAGTACTTC
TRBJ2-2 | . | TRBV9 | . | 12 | CASAPGPGELFF | TGTGCCAGCGCCCCAGGGCCCGGGGAGCTGTTTTTT
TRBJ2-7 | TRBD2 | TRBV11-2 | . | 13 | CASSMGGFYEQYF | TGTGCCAGCAGCATGGGGGGGTTCTACGAGCAGTACTTC
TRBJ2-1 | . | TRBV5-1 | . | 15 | CASSLGSASPDEQFF | TGCGCCAGCAGCTTGGGGTCGGCTAGTCCCGATGAGCAGTTCTTC
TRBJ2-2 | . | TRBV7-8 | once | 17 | CASSLAPSGDFTGELFF | TGTGCCAGCAGCTTAGCTCCCTCGGGGGACTTCACCGGGGAGCTGTTTTTT
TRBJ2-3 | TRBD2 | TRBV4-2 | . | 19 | CASSQDPVASGGLKDTQYF | TGTGCCAGCAGCCAAGATCCCGTTGCTAGCGGGGGCCTGAAAGATACGCAGTATTTT